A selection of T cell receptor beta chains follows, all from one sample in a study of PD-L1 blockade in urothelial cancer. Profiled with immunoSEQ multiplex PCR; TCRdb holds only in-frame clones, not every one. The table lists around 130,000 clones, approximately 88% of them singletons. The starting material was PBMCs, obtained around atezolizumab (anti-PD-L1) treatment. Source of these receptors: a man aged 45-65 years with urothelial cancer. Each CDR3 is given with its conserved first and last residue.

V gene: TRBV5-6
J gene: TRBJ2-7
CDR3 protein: CASSLAKGFRRELGEQYF

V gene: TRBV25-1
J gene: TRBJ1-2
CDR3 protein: CASSVGTAYGYTF

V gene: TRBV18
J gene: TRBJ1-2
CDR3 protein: CASSPQSGNYGYTF

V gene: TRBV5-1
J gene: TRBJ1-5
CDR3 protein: CASSLGHSNQPQHF

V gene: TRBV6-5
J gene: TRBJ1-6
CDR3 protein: CASSYGGDIYNSPLHF

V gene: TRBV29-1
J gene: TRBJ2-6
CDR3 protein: CSVRESGANVLTF

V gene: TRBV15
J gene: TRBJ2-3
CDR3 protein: CATSREYTDTQYF

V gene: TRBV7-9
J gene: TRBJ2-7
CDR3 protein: CASSPGQPPPEQYF

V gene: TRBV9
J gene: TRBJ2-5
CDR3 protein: CASSGRGRGNVKETQYF

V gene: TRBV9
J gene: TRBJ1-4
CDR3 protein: CASSANPGQIANEKLFF

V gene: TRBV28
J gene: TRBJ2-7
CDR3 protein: CASSGLAGPRGYEQYF

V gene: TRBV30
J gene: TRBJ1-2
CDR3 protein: CAWGRDRGTYGYTF

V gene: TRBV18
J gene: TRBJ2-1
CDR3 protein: CASSPAGLAGLDNEQFF

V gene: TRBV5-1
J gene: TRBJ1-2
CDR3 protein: CASSQGTGALYGYTF

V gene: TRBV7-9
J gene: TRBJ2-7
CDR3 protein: CASALGTSGSYEQYF

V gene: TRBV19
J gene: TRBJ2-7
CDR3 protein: CASTGQSSYEQYF

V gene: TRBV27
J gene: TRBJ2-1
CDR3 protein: CASSLYGLADYNEQFF

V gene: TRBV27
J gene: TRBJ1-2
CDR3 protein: CASSLRGAYGYTF

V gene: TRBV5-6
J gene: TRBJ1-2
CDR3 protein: CASSLGGTVTNYGYTF

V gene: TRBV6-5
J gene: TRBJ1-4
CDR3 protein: CASRRTPLGEKLFF

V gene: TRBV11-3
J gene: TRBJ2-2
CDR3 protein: CASSLGGDRGPGELFF

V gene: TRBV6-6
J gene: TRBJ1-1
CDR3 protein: CASKVRGNTEAFF

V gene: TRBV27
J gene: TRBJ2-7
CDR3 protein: CASSLSYRYSYEQYF

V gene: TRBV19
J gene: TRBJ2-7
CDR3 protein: CASSIQGGTFSYEQYF

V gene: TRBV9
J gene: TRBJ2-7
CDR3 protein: CASSVAAVGTGSYEQYF

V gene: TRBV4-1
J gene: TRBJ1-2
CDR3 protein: CASSPGTGGDTMRYTF